What follows are 32 T cell receptor beta chains derived from one specimen sequenced in a study of neurological immune-mediated disorders. Regarding time point: technical triplicate 2. TCRdb used MiXCR to reprocess the 5' RACE reads, holding one entry per CDR3 protein. The repertoire holds approximately 30,000 distinct CDR3 sequences, with about an eighth as singletons. Sequencing was carried out using CD4+ T cells from blood. The receptors derive from a female donor with HTLV-1-associated myelopathy (HAM/TSP).

This clonotype was detected many times. The chain is built from TRBV3-1 and TRBJ2-3, with 8 positions matching TRBD2. CDR1 is LGHDT, CDR2 YNNKEL, per germline (reference sequence). Trimming at V came to 3 bases and at J to 1 base, leaving 0 bases not matched to a gene. This CDR3 comprises 14 residues. CDR3 amino acids: CASSQRGGTDTQYF. The CDR3 DNA reads TGTGCCAGCAGCCAGCGGGGGGGCACAGATACGCAGTATTTT.

In its sample, this clonotype was seen many times. The chain couples TRBV4-2 to TRBJ2-2, with no clear D. V was cut by 1 base and J by 1 base, with 7 bases left in between. The germline CDR1 and CDR2 sequences are LGHNA and YNFKEQ. CDR3 length: 15 residues. CDR3 DNA: TGTGCCAGCAGCCAAGGGTCGCGGAACACCGGGGAGCTGTTTTTT. This gives the protein CASSQGSRNTGELFF.

This clonotype was observed many times. The chain uses TRBV6-6 and TRBJ2-7; 11 bases match TRBD2. The CDR3 runs to 19 residues. V dropped 0 bases and J dropped 0; count of bases not matched to a gene: 10. Germline V gene sequence: CDR1 MNHNY, CDR2 SVGAGI (reference sequence). CDR3 in amino acids: CASSYSAGTSGGNSYEQYF. The CDR3 region has the DNA TGTGCCAGCAGTTACTCGGCCGGGACTAGCGGAGGGAACTCCTACGAGCAGTACTTC.

This clonotype came up many times. The V and J genes are TRBV5-1 and TRBJ1-1; D may be TRBD1 (5 bases). Deletions cut 0 bases from V and 3 bases from J, with 9 bases between. This CDR3 is built from 14 residues. From germline, CDR1 is SGHRS and CDR2 YFSETQ. CDR3 in DNA: TGCGCCAGCAGCTTGGAAGTCAGGGACACTGAAGCTTTCTTT. Its translation: CASSLEVRDTEAFF. The variable domain in full, completed from reference TRBV5-1 and TRBJ1-1, reads KAGVTQTPRYLIKTRGQQVTLSCSPISGHRSVSWYQQTPGQGLQFLFEYFSETQRNKGNFPGRFSGRQFSNSRSEMNVSTLELGDSALYLCASSLEVRDTEAFFGQGTRLTVV.

In the case of this clonotype: Its ends do not fully match the called genes, so a read error is possible. The chain recombines TRBV18 with TRBJ1-3; 9 bases agree with TRBD1. The CDR3 spans 15 residues. Looked up from germline, CDR1 is KGHSH and CDR2 is LQKENI. The CDR3 DNA is TGTGCCAGCTCACCATTAACAGGGGGCGGAAACAACATATATTTT. It is translated as CASSPLTGGGNNIYF.

There are many counts of this clonotype. V usage is TRBV6-1 and J usage is TRBJ1-1, with 7 nucleotides matching TRBD1. J lost 2 bases, V lost 5 bases, and 2 bases had no gene match. The CDR3 runs to 13 residues. CDR1 MNHNS and CDR2 SASEGT come from the germline V gene. CDR3 in amino acids: CASSWDSNTEAFF. For the CDR3, the DNA is TGTGCCAGCAGTTGGGACAGTAACACTGAAGCTTTCTTT.

This clonotype was observed many times. J is TRBJ2-2 and V is TRBV18, with D unresolved. CDR3 length equals 12 residues. The V end lost 2 bases, the J end lost 6 bases, and 4 bases lay between the germline ends. The germline gives CDR1 KGHSH, CDR2 LQKENI. CDR3 bases: TGTGCCAGCTCACCAACCCCCGGGGAGCTGTTTTTT. Translated: CASSPTPGELFF.

Comment on this clonotype: A read error may produce the germline difference seen at one junction end. The chain employs TRBV5-6 and TRBJ2-1; D is unclear. CDR1 and CDR2 from the germline V gene are SGHDT and YYEEEE. This CDR3 region has 13 residues. The CDR3 DNA is TGTGCTAGCAGCTTGGGTACAGAGAATGGGCAGTTCTTC. It is translated as CASSLGTENGQFF.

In this sample, this clonotype turned up many times. The CDR3 coding sequence is TGTGCCAGCAGCTTGGGCCCAGGGCCGACTTCCTACGAGCAGTACTTC. Translating it yields CASSLGPGPTSYEQYF. The rearrangement links TRBV5-5 to TRBJ2-7; D may be TRBD1 (5 bases). CDR3 length: 16 amino acids. Germline V gene data show CDR1 as SGHKS and CDR2 as YYEKEE (reference sequence). V lost 0 bases and J lost 1, with 14 bases in between.

The sample holds many counts of this clonotype. The rearrangement links TRBV9 to TRBJ2-1, with D possibly matching TRBD2 (7 bases). CDR1 and CDR2 from the germline V gene are SGDLS and YYNGEE. CDR3 size: 13 residues. V lost 2 bases to trimming and J lost 8 bases, with 11 bases between them. Written as DNA, the CDR3 is TGTGCCAGCAGCGTGCGGGGGCCCGATGAGCAGTTCTTC. Amino acid sequence: CASSVRGPDEQFF. Full variable domain (missing parts from reference TRBV9 and TRBJ2-1): DSGVTQTPKHLITATGQRVTLRCSPRSGDLSVYWYQQSLDQGLQFLIQYYNGEERAKGNILERFSAQQFPDLHSELNLSSLELGDSALYFCASSVRGPDEQFFGPGTRLTVL.

This clonotype was seen at least ten times. This sequence joins TRBV5-1 and TRBJ2-3; D gene unclear. Looked up from germline, CDR1 is SGHRS and CDR2 is YFSETQ. CDR3 size: 14 residues. Trimming left V 0 bases short and J 3 bases short, with 8 bases between. For the CDR3, the DNA is TGCGCCAGCAGCTTGGCTCCCACTACAGATACGCAGTATTTT. Amino acids: CASSLAPTTDTQYF.

The table lists this clonotype with many counts. The rearrangement uses TRBV11-2 and TRBJ1-6; D unresolved. V lost 1 base and J lost 5, with 9 bases in between. Germline V gives CDR1 SGHAT, CDR2 FQNNGV. The CDR3 extends over 15 amino acids. CDR3 amino acids: CASSLAPGDNSPLHF. In nucleotides, the CDR3 is TGTGCCAGCAGCTTAGCTCCAGGTGATAATTCACCCCTCCACTTT.

This clonotype was seen repeatedly, ten times or more. This rearrangement joins TRBV6-1 to TRBJ1-4; a weak D match, TRBD1 (5 bases). CDR1 and CDR2 from the germline V gene are MNHNS and SASEGT. Trimming removed 4 bases from V and 1 base from J, with 10 bases in between. This CDR3 is built from 15 residues. This chain's CDR3 is CASSAQDRTNEKLFF. The CDR3 region has the DNA TGTGCCAGCAGTGCCCAAGACAGAACTAATGAAAAACTGTTTTTT.

This clonotype was counted many times. This chain links TRBV7-9 with TRBJ1-2; 7 nucleotides match TRBD1. In germline, CDR1 is SEHNR, CDR2 FQNEAQ (reference sequence). The CDR3 loop spans 14 amino acids. With 10 bases clipped from V and 8 bases from J, the junction kept 16 bases outside the gene matches. The CDR3 coding sequence is TGTGCCAACCAGCCCCAGACAGGGAATGGCGGCTACACCTTC. Residues: CANQPQTGNGGYTF.

The chain uses TRBV20-1 and TRBJ1-3; D not resolved. Trimming removed 0 bases from V and 4 bases from J, with 10 bases in between. Looked up from germline, CDR1 is DFQATT and CDR2 is SNEGSKA (reference sequence). The CDR3 extends over 14 amino acids. The CDR3 spells CSARDAGWGNTIYF. CDR3 DNA sequence: TGCAGTGCTAGAGATGCGGGGTGGGGAAACACCATATATTTT.

This chain connects TRBV29-1 to TRBJ1-2; TRBD1 might be the D (5 bases). This CDR3 spans 15 amino acids. Germline V lookup: CDR1 SQVTM, CDR2 ANQGSEA. The ends were cut back, 0 bases at V and 3 bases at J, with 14 bases in the middle. DNA of the CDR3: TGCAGCGTTGAAGATACGGGCAGCAGGGACTATGGCTACACCTTC. Translating it yields CSVEDTGSRDYGYTF.

The V and J genes are TRBV20-1 and TRBJ2-1, with TRBD2 matching 13 bases. Germline V gene sequence: CDR1 DFQATT, CDR2 SNEGSKA (reference sequence). There are 17 residues in the CDR3. J lost 5 bases, V lost 1 base, and 8 bases had no gene match. As DNA, the CDR3 is TGCAGTGCTAGAGCTTCCGGACTAGCGGGAGTAAACAATGAGCAGTTCTTC. Translating gives CSARASGLAGVNNEQFF.

The sample holds a few counts of this clonotype. The chain recombines TRBV19 with TRBJ2-7, with 12 bases fitting TRBD1. The CDR3 spans 18 residues. V gave up 3 bases and J gave up 0 bases; unmatched junction bases: 9. Germline values: CDR1 LNHDA, CDR2 SQIVND (reference sequence). CDR3 protein: CASSISGTGGLNSYEQYF. CDR3 sequence (DNA): TGTGCCAGTAGTATTAGCGGGACAGGGGGCCTGAACTCCTACGAGCAGTACTTC.

This clonotype was seen at least ten times. The chain employs TRBV15 and TRBJ2-1; D unresolved. This CDR3 is built from 13 residues. V gave up 4 bases and J gave up 5 bases, with 9 bases separating them. Germline V lookup: CDR1 LNHNV, CDR2 YYDKDF (reference sequence). The CDR3 DNA is TGTGCCACCAGCACCCAGAAAGACAATGAGCAGTTCTTC. It yields the protein CATSTQKDNEQFF.

This clonotype was seen ten or more times. The chain couples TRBV7-9 to TRBJ1-2, with D possibly TRBD1 on 5 matching bases. The CDR3 contains 12 residues. Germline V CDR1 and CDR2: SEHNR, FQNEAQ (reference sequence). V was shortened by 4 bases and J by 7 bases, with 10 bases between the two germline ends. The CDR3, as DNA: TGTGCCAGCAGCTCCACGGGGCTTGGCTACACCTTC. Protein: CASSSTGLGYTF. The variable domain in full, completed from reference TRBV7-9 and TRBJ1-2, reads DTGVSQNPRHKITKRGQNVTFRCDPISEHNRLYWYRQTLGQGPEFLTYFQNEAQLEKSRLLSDRFSAERPKGSFSTLEIQRTEQGDSAMYLCASSSTGLGYTFGSGTRLTVV.

At least ten counts were recorded for this clonotype. The rearrangement links TRBV20-1 to TRBJ2-1; 10 bases align to TRBD2. This CDR3 has 15 residues. CDR1 and CDR2 from the germline V gene are DFQATT and SNEGSKA (reference sequence). V gave up 5 bases and J gave up 9 bases; unmatched junction bases: 13. The CDR3 is CSAVIGLAGVVEQFF. DNA for the CDR3: TGCAGTGCTGTAATAGGGCTAGCGGGAGTCGTTGAGCAGTTCTTC.

This clonotype appeared many times. The chain couples TRBV29-1 to TRBJ2-3; unclear D gene. The CDR3 contains 13 residues. Germline CDR1 SQVTM, CDR2 ANQGSEA. V was shortened by 3 bases and J by 1 base, with 8 bases between the two germline ends. CDR3 sequence reads: CSVDMSGTDTQYF. The DNA for the CDR3 is TGCAGCGTTGATATGTCCGGCACAGATACGCAGTATTTT.

This clonotype was observed at least ten times. The V call is TRBV29-1, the J call TRBJ1-2, with TRBD1 matching 9 bases. The V and J ends lost 1 base and 8 bases, in that order; junction bases with no gene match: 8. The CDR3 contains 14 residues. Per germline, CDR1 SQVTM and CDR2 ANQGSEA. The CDR3 DNA reads TGCAGCGTTGAAGGTTGGGACAGGGTTTACGGCTACACCTTC. It translates to CSVEGWDRVYGYTF.

The sample holds many counts of this clonotype. DNA for the CDR3: TGTGCCATCAGTCCCGGGAGAGAGACCCAGTACTTC. Translating gives CAISPGRETQYF. The chain links TRBV10-3 to TRBJ2-5; tentatively, D is TRBD2 (6 bases). CDR1 and CDR2 (germline): ENHRY, SYGVKD. This CDR3 is built from 12 residues. The germline V and J ends were trimmed by 5 bases and 4 bases, with 8 bases remaining between them.

At least ten counts were recorded for this clonotype. The V call is TRBV20-1, the J call TRBJ2-7, with TRBD2 identical over 15 bases. J lost 5 bases, V lost 3 bases, and 11 bases had no gene match. CDR1 is DFQATT, CDR2 SNEGSKA, per germline (reference sequence). This CDR3 contains 17 residues. CDR3 sequence: CSASLGLAGGPIDEQYF. CDR3 nucleotides: TGCAGTGCTAGTCTCGGACTAGCGGGAGGGCCTATCGACGAGCAGTACTTC.

This clonotype was seen many times. The V and J genes are TRBV4-1 and TRBJ2-7; TRBD2 agrees at 7 bases. Germline lookup yields CDR1 MGHRA and CDR2 YSYEKL. The CDR3 contains 17 residues. The V segment lost 4 bases and the J segment 1 base; nucleotides outside the gene matches: 13. The CDR3 bases are TGCGCCAGCAGCCGAAACCATCAGCGGGATCCTTCCTACGAGCAGTACTTC. This translates into CASSRNHQRDPSYEQYF.

This clonotype was counted ten times or more. J is TRBJ1-4 and V is TRBV7-6, with D perhaps matching TRBD1 (5 bases). V was trimmed by 5 bases and J by 7 bases, leaving 17 bases between them. This CDR3 has 15 residues. Germline loops: CDR1 SGHVS, CDR2 FNYEAQ. CDR3 in amino acids: CASSIRPGTSEKLFF. CDR3 DNA sequence: TGTGCCAGCAGCATACGCCCAGGGACCAGTGAAAAACTGTTTTTT.

This clonotype has ten or more counts. V is TRBV2 and J is TRBJ2-3; no clear D. V was cut by 3 bases and J by 7 bases, with 5 bases left in between. CDR3 length equals 11 residues. CDR1 is SNHLY and CDR2 is FYNNEI in the germline V gene. CDR3 in DNA: TGTGCCAGCAGTGACACGTATACGCAGTATTTT. Its translation is CASSDTYTQYF.

This clonotype has at least ten counts. This sequence joins TRBV28 and TRBJ2-7; 8 positions match TRBD2. The CDR3 runs to 15 residues. The germline V gene has CDR1 MDHEN and CDR2 SYDVKM. The junction had 5 bases not matched to a gene; V was cut back by 2 bases and J by 2 bases. The CDR3 nucleotides are TGTGCCAGCAGTTTAGCGGGCGGGGGGCCCTACGAGCAGTACTTC. Residues: CASSLAGGGPYEQYF.

Points on this clonotype: The junction and the germline gene differ at one end; a read error may be behind it. The chain uses TRBV9 and TRBJ2-1; D remains unclear. This CDR3 contains 15 residues. The germline V gene encodes CDR1 SGDLS and CDR2 YYNGEE. CDR3 loop: CSSSYRGDLYNEQFF. The DNA for the CDR3 is TGTTCCAGCAGCTATCGAGGCGACCTATACAATGAGCAGTTCTTC. Looking up the rest from reference TRBV9 and TRBJ2-1 gives the full variable domain: DSGVTQTPKHLITATGQRVTLRCSPRSGDLSVYWYQQSLDQGLQFLIQYYNGEERAKGNILERFSAQQFPDLHSELNLSSLELGDSALYFCSSSYRGDLYNEQFFGPGTRLTVL.

Many counts were recorded for this clonotype. This chain uses TRBV20-1 with TRBJ2-5, with D possibly TRBD2 on 6 matching bases. This CDR3 is 13 amino acids long. V was shortened by 6 bases and J by 2 bases, with 13 bases between the two germline ends. Germline lookup yields CDR1 DFQATT and CDR2 SNEGSKA (reference sequence). The CDR3 region has the DNA TGCAGTGCCATTATGGGGGGTCAAGAGACCCAGTACTTC. It is translated as CSAIMGGQETQYF.

This clonotype occurred many times. For the CDR3, the DNA is TGCAGTGCCACCATCCAGGCGGGTAGCAATCAGCCCCAGCATTTT. It is translated as CSATIQAGSNQPQHF. The chain combines TRBV20-1 with TRBJ1-5, with no clear D. The germline V and J ends were trimmed by 6 bases and 0 bases, with 15 bases remaining between them. CDR1 and CDR2 from the germline V gene are DFQATT and SNEGSKA (reference sequence). The length of the CDR3 is 15 residues.